This T cell receptor beta chain was sequenced during a study of blood T cell repertoires in COVID-19. For the study at large: Sites across the United States, Italy and Spain contributed samples from acute and convalescent COVID-19. T cells, B-cell-depleted T cells, or PBMCs supplied cDNA or gDNA.

Authors' analysis steps: Amplification of reference gene primers was used by the study to estimate nucleated cell counts. TCRdb keeps only in-frame clones here, not all; method: immunoSEQ multiplex PCR. Clone size and the V and J calls come from that table; the DNA yielded D and trimming. The sample includes about 140,000 clones, 70% to 90% seen only once; the top ten take about 3.2%. This clone was counted between two and nine times. The clonotype originates from a man between 45 and 60 years old with acute or convalescent COVID-19. The sequenced material came from peripheral blood.

Written as DNA, the CDR3 is TGTGCCAGCAGTGAGTCAGGGCCCGGGGCCAACGTCCTGACTTTC. Its translation: CASSESGPGANVLTF. The chain joins TRBV6-4 to TRBJ2-6; TRBD1 might be the D (5 bases). Looked up from germline, CDR1 is MRHNA and CDR2 is SNTAGT. The CDR3 sequence is 15 residues long. V was cut by 3 bases and J by 4 bases, with 10 bases left in between.